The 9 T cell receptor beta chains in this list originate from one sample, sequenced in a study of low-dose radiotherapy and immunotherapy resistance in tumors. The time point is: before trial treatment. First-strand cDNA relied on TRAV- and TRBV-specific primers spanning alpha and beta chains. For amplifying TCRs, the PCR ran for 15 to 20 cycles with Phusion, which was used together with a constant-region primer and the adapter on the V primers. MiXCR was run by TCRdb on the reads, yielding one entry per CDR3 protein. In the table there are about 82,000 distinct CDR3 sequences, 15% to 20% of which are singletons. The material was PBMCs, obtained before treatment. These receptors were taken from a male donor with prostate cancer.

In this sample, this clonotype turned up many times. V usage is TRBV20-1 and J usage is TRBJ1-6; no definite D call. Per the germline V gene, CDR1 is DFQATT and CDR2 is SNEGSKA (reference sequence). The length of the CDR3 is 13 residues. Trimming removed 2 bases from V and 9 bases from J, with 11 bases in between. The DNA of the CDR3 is TGCAGTGCTAGAACACCTGGGCTTTCACCCCTCCACTTT. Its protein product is CSARTPGLSPLHF.

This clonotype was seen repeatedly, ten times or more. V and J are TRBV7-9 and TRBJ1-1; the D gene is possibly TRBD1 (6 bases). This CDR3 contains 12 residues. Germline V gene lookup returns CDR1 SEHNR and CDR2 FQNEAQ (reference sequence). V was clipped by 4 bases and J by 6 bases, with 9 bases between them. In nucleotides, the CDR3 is TGTGCCAGCAGCTACGGACAGCCTGAAGCTTTCTTT. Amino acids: CASSYGQPEAFF.

CDR3 amino acids: CASDPGQGTQPQHF. In nucleotides, the CDR3 is TGTGCCTCCGATCCGGGACAGGGTACCCAGCCCCAGCATTTT. This chain connects TRBV2 to TRBJ1-5; 9 nucleotides match TRBD1. The CDR3 extends over 14 amino acids. Trimming cost V 11 bases and J 7 bases; bases outside gene matches: 12. Per the germline V gene, CDR1 is SNHLY and CDR2 is FYNNEI.

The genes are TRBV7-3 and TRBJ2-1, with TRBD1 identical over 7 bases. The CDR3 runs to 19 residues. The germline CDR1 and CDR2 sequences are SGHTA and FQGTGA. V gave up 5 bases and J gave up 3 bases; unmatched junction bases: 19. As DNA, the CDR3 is TGTGCCAGCAGCCACCCTCTGTCTACGGGGACAGACATCTACAATGAGCAGTTCTTC. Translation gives CASSHPLSTGTDIYNEQFF.

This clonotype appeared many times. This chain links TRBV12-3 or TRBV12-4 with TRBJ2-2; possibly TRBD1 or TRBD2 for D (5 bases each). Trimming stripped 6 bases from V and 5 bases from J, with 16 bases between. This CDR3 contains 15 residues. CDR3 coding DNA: TGTGCCAGCAGCCGACCCCTTGGGGGAACCGGGGAGCTGTTTTTT. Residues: CASSRPLGGTGELFF.

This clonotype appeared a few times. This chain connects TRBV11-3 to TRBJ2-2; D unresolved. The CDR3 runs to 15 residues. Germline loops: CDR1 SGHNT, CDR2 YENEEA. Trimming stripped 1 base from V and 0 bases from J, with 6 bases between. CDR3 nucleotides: TGTGCCAGCAGCTTAGGAACGCCGAACACCGGGGAGCTGTTTTTT. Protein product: CASSLGTPNTGELFF. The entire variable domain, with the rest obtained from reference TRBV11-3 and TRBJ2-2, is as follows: EAGVVQSPRYKIIEKKQPVAFWCNPISGHNTLYWYLQNLGQGPELLIRYENEEAVDDSQLPKDRFSAERLKGVDSTLKIQPAELGDSAVYLCASSLGTPNTGELFFGEGSRLTVL.

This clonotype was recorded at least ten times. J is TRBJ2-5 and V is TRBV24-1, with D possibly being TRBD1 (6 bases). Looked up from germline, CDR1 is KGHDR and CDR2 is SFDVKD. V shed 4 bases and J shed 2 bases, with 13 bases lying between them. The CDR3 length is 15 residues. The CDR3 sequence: CATSDLRDTQETQYF. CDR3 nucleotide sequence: TGTGCCACCAGTGACCTCCGGGACACGCAAGAGACCCAGTACTTC.

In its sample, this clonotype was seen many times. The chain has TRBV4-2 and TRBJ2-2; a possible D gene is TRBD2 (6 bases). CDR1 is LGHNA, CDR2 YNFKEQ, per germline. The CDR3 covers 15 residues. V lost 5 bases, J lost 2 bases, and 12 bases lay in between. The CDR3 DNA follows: TGTGCCAGCAGCTCCCGGGACTTAAACACCGGGGAGCTGTTTTTT. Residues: CASSSRDLNTGELFF.

The CDR3 nucleotides read TGCGCCAGCAGCCAAGATCTAGCGGGGGGGCCAGATACGCAGTATTTT. This sequence encodes CASSQDLAGGPDTQYF. The rearrangement joins TRBV4-3 to TRBJ2-3; the match to TRBD2 covers 12 bases. The CDR3 loop spans 16 amino acids. Germline V gene data show CDR1 as LGHNA and CDR2 as YSLEER. With 0 bases clipped from V and 4 bases from J, the junction kept 2 bases outside the gene matches.